This T cell receptor beta chain was sequenced during a study of CD8 T cells in ankylosing spondylitis. Trimming took off 7 bases at V and 4 bases at J, with 13 bases between the two ends. Germline loops: CDR1 DFQATT, CDR2 SNEGSKA (reference sequence). The CDR3 is 12 residues long. Study-level points and caveats: Typical of ankylosing spondylitis blood, it appeared, was a TCR beta motif of eight highly homologous variants. Disease-linked clones were reportedly significantly enriched in matched ankylosing spondylitis synovial fluid.

This clonotype was observed a few times. Its antigen is unknown. Quantitative 5'-RACE was performed with molecular barcodes, and it yielded the TCR beta libraries. One entry per CDR3 protein results from TCRdb running MiXCR on the 5' RACE reads. The sample lists approximately 540,000 distinct CDR3 sequences, about an eighth occurring once. The sequenced material came from blood, either unsorted or a sorted T cell fraction (not recorded which). The TCR originated in a male donor with ankylosing spondylitis. This chain joins TRBV20-1 and TRBJ1-1; D gene uncertain. Here the CDR3 reads CSEEDAGTEAFF. The CDR3 bases are TGCAGTGAAGAGGACGCGGGCACTGAAGCTTTCTTT.